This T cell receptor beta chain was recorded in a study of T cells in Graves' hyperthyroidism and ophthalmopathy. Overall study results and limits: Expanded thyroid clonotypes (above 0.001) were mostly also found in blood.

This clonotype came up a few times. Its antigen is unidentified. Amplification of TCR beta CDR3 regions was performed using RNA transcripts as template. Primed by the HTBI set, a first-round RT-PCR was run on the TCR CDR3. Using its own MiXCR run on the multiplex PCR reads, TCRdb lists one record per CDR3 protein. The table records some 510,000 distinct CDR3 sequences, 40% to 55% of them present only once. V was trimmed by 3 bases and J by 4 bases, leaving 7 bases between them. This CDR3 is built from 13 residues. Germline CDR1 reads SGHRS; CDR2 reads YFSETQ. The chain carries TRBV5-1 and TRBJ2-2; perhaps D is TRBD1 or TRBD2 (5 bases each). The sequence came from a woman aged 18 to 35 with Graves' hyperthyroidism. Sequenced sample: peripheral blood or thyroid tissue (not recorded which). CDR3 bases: TGCGCCAGCAGCTGGGGGACCACCGGGGAGCTGTTTTTT. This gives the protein CASSWGTTGELFF.